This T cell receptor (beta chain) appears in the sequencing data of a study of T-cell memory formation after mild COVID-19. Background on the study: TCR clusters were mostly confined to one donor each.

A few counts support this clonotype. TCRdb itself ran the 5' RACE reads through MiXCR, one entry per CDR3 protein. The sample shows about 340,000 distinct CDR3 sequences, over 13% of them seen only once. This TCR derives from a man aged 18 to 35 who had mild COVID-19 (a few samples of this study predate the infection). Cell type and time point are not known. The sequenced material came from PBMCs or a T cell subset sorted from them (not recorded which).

The CDR3, as DNA: TGCGCCAGCCGGGCAGGATCACAGGCCACAGATACGCAGTATTTT. It encodes CASRAGSQATDTQYF. The chain uses TRBV5-1 and TRBJ2-3; a weak D match, TRBD1 (5 bases). This CDR3 is built from 15 residues. V lost 7 bases and J 2 bases, leaving 17 bases between the germline ends. Looked up from germline, CDR1 is SGHRS and CDR2 is YFSETQ.